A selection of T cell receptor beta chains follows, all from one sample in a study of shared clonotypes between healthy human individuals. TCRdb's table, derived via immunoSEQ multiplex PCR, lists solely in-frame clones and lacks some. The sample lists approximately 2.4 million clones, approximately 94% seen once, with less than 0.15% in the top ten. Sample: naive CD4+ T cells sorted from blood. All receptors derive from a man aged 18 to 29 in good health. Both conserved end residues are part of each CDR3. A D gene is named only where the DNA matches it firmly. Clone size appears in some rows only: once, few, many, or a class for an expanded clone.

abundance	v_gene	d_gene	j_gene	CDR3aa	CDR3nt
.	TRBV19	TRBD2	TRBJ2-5	CASSILAGAPVETQYF	TGTGCCAGTAGTATCTTAGCGGGAGCCCCGGTAGAGACCCAGTACTTC
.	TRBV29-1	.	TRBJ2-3	CSVEVTDTQYF	TGCAGCGTTGAGGTGACAGATACGCAGTATTTT
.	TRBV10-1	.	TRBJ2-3	CASSERQSTDTQYF	TGCGCCAGCAGTGAGCGCCAGAGCACAGATACGCAGTATTTT
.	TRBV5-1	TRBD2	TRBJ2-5	CASSMGLAGTETQYF	TGCGCCAGCAGCATGGGACTAGCGGGGACGGAGACCCAGTACTTC
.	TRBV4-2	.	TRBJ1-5	CASSQATGPQPQHF	TGTGCCAGCAGCCAAGCAACAGGGCCCCAGCCCCAGCATTTT
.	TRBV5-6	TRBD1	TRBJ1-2	CASSGQKFYGYTF	TGTGCCAGCTCGGGACAGAAGTTCTATGGCTACACCTTC
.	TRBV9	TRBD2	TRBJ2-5	CASSERGGRETQYF	TGTGCCAGCAGCGAACGGGGGGGCCGAGAGACCCAGTACTTC
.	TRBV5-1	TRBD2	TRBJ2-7	CASSTGLLAGGPYEQYF	TGCGCCAGCAGCACCGGCCTACTAGCGGGGGGGCCATACGAGCAGTACTTC
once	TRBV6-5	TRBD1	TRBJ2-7	CASSYSKSGGWYEQYF	TGTGCCAGCAGTTACTCGAAGTCAGGGGGCTGGTACGAGCAGTACTTC
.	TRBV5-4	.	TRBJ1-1	CASSLAVYGTEAFF	TGTGCCAGCAGCTTGGCCGTGTATGGCACTGAAGCTTTCTTT
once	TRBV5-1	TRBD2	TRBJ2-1	CASSLQSSGADYNEQFF	TGCGCCAGCAGCTTGCAGTCTAGCGGAGCCGACTACAATGAGCAGTTCTTC
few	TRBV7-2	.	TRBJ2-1	CASSLGADSSYNEQFF	TGTGCCAGCAGCTTAGGGGCGGATAGCTCCTACAATGAGCAGTTCTTC